These 8 T cell receptor beta chains originate from one sample sequenced in a study of multiple sclerosis patients with progressive multifocal leukoencephalopathy. This sample's time point: about a year of natalizumab therapy. Assay: immunoSEQ multiplex PCR; the TCRdb copy retains only in-frame clones and omits some. The table lists about 30,000 clones, 90% of them singletons. The sequenced sample was PBMCs, obtained from a patient treated with natalizumab. Every receptor here comes from a human donor with multiple sclerosis.

This chain links TRBV7-3 with TRBJ2-7, with TRBD1 identical over 8 bases. Germline assignment: CDR1 SGHTA and CDR2 FQGTGA. V shed 5 bases, J shed 0 bases, and the junction held 3 bases outside the gene matches. The CDR3 has 14 residues. The CDR3 loop reads CASSLTGGSYEQYF. DNA for the CDR3: TGTGCCAGCAGCCTTACAGGGGGCTCCTACGAGCAGTACTTC.

V usage is TRBV5-4 and J usage is TRBJ1-1; weak D call: TRBD1 (6 bases). The germline V gene encodes CDR1 SGHNT and CDR2 YYREEE (reference sequence). The CDR3 length is 12 residues. V was trimmed by 5 bases and J by 1 base, leaving 6 bases between them. CDR3 in amino acids: CASRGQNTEAFF. CDR3 bases: TGTGCCAGCAGGGGACAGAACACTGAAGCTTTCTTT.

This clone was counted a few times. The rearrangement joins TRBV6-5 to TRBJ2-7; 8 bases are shared with TRBD1. The germline CDR1 and CDR2 sequences are MNHEY and SVGAGI. CDR3 size: 15 residues. The trim removed 0 bases at V and 3 bases at J, leaving 4 bases unmatched. The CDR3 reads CASSYSVQGDYEQYF. In DNA, the CDR3 is TGTGCCAGCAGTTACTCCGTACAGGGGGACTACGAGCAGTACTTC.

The chain is built from TRBV5-1 and TRBJ2-1; D unresolved. V lost 3 bases, J lost 4 bases, and 8 bases lay in between. Germline assignment: CDR1 SGHRS and CDR2 YFSETQ. This CDR3 contains 13 residues. The CDR3 spells CASSSTAYNEQFF. The CDR3 coding sequence is TGCGCCAGCAGCTCTACAGCGTACAATGAGCAGTTCTTC.

V usage is TRBV4-1 and J usage is TRBJ1-1; D might be TRBD1 (5 bases). This CDR3 is 15 amino acids long. Trimming pared 2 bases from V and 3 bases from J, leaving 13 bases between. Germline values: CDR1 MGHRA, CDR2 YSYEKL. CDR3 protein: CASSQTQQVYTEAFF. CDR3 DNA: TGCGCCAGCAGCCAAACTCAACAGGTGTACACTGAAGCTTTCTTT.

The rearrangement links TRBV14 to TRBJ1-3; no reliable D call. The CDR3 contains 12 residues. The V end was cut by 1 base, the J end by 8 bases, with 6 bases between. Germline V CDR1 and CDR2: SGHDN, FVKESK. CDR3 in amino acids: CASSQVAYTIYF. The DNA for the CDR3 is TGTGCCAGCAGCCAAGTCGCGTACACCATATATTTT.

The genes are TRBV18 and TRBJ1-5; D may be TRBD1 (5 bases). From germline, CDR1 is KGHSH and CDR2 LQKENI. The CDR3 is made up of 15 amino acids. V lost 3 bases to trimming and J lost 0 bases, with 9 bases between them. The CDR3 here is CASSPGGNSNQPQHF. The CDR3 coding sequence is TGTGCCAGCTCACCGGGGGGTAATAGCAATCAGCCCCAGCATTTT.

The chain combines TRBV11-2 with TRBJ1-2; possible D gene TRBD1, 5 bases. V lost 5 bases, J lost 7 bases, and 23 bases lay in between. Germline lookup yields CDR1 SGHAT and CDR2 FQNNGV. CDR3 length equals 16 residues. The CDR3 DNA reads as TGTGCCAGCAGCCCCCCCGACCGGGGCGAATTTGGTGGCTACACCTTC. This translates into CASSPPDRGEFGGYTF. Drawing the rest from reference TRBV11-2 and TRBJ1-2, the complete variable domain is EAGVAQSPRYKIIEKRQSVAFWCNPISGHATLYWYQQILGQGPKLLIQFQNNGVVDDSQLPKDRFSAERLKGVDSTLKIQPAKLEDSAVYLCASSPPDRGEFGGYTFGSGTRLTVV.